This T cell receptor beta chain was identified during a study of cytomegalovirus exposure and HLA in healthy donors. It was with 60 Vbeta and 13 Jbeta primers that the PCR ran. The table came from immunoSEQ multiplex PCR; TCRdb's copy has only in-frame clones and leaves some out. The table has 150,000 or so clones, almost 85% seen once. The sequenced sample consisted of PBMCs. This TCR was recovered from a man between 25 and 39 years old in good health and CMV-seropositive.

Written as DNA, the CDR3 is TGTGCCAGCAGTTTAGCCGGGAGCTCCTACAATGAGCAGTTCTTC. This codes for CASSLAGSSYNEQFF. The chain recombines TRBV28 with TRBJ2-1, with D perhaps TRBD2 (6 bases). Germline assignment: CDR1 MDHEN and CDR2 SYDVKM. V shed 2 bases and J shed 0 bases, with 8 bases lying between them. This CDR3 spans 15 amino acids.